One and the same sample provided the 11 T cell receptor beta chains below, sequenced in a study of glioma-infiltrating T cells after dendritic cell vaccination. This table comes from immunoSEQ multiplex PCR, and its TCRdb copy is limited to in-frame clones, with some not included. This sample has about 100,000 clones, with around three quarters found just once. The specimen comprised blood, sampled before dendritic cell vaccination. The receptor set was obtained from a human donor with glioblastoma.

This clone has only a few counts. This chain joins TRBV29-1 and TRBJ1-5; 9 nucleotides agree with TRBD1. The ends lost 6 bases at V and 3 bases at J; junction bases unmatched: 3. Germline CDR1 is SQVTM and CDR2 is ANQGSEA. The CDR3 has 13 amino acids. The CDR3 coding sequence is TGCAGCGTCGGACAGGGGCCCAATCAGCCCCAGCATTTT. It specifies CSVGQGPNQPQHF.

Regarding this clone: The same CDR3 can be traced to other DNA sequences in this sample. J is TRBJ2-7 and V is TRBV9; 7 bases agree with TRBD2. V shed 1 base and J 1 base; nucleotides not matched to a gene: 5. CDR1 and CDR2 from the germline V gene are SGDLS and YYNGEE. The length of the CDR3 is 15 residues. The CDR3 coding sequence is TGTGCCAGCAGCGTACGGGGGGAAGTGTCCTACGAGCAGTACTTC. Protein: CASSVRGEVSYEQYF.

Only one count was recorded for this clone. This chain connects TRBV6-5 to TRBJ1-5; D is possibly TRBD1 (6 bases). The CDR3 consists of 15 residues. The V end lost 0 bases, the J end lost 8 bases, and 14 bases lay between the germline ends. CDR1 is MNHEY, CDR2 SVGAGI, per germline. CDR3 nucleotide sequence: TGTGCCAGCAGTTACTCGGGGACCCCAGGGGAGCCCCAGCATTTT. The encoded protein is CASSYSGTPGEPQHF.

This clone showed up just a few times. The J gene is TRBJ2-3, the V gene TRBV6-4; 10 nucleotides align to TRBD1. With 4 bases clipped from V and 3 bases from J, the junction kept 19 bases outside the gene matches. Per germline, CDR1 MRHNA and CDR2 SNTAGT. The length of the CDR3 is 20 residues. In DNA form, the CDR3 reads TGTGCCAGCAGTGTATTAGGAGGGACAGGGGTGTGTTCCATGACAGATACGCAGTATTTT. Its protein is CASSVLGGTGVCSMTDTQYF.

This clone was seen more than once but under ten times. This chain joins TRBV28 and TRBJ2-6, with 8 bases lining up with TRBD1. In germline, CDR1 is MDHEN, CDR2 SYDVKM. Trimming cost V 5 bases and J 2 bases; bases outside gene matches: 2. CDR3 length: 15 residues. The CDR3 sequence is CASSPQGAGANVLTF. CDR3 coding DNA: TGTGCCAGCAGTCCACAGGGGGCTGGGGCCAACGTCCTGACTTTC.

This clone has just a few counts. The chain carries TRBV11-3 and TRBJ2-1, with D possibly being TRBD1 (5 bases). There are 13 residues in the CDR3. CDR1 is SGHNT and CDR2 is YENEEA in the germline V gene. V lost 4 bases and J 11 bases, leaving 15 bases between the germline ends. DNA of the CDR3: TGTGCCAGCAGCTCCTCATTGGCAGGGAAGCAGTTCTTC. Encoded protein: CASSSSLAGKQFF.

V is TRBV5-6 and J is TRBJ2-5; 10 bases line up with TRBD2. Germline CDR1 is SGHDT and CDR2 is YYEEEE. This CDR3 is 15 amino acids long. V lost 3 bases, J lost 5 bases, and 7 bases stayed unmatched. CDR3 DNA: TGTGCCAGCAGCTCCATAGCGGGAGGCCAGGAGACCCAGTACTTC. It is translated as CASSSIAGGQETQYF.

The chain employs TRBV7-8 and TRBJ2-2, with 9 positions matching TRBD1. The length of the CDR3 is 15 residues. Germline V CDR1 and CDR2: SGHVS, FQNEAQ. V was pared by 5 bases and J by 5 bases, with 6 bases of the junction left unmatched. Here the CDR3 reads CASSPRDRVTGELFF. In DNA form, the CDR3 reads TGTGCCAGCAGCCCACGGGACAGGGTGACCGGGGAGCTGTTTTTT.

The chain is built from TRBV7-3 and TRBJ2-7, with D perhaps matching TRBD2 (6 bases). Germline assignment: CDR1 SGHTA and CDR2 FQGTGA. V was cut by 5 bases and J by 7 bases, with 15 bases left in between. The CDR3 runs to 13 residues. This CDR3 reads CASSETDRGEQYF. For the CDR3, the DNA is TGTGCCAGCAGCGAAACGGACCGGGGGGAGCAGTACTTC. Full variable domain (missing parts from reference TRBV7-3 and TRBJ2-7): GAGVSQTPSNKVTEKGKYVELRCDPISGHTALYWYRQSLGQGPEFLIYFQGTGAADDSGLPNDRFFAVRPEGSVSTLKIQRTERGDSAVYLCASSETDRGEQYFGPGTRLTVT.

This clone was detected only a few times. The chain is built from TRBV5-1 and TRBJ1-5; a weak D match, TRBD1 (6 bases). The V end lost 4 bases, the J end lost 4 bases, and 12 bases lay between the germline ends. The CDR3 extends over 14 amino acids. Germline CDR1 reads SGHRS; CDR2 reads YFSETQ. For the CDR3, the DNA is TGCGCCAGCAGCCAGGACGGACAGAATCAGCCCCAGCATTTT. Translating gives CASSQDGQNQPQHF.

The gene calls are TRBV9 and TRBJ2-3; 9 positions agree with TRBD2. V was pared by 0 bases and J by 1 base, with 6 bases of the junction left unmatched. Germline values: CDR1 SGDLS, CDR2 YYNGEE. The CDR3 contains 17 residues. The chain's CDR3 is CASSVGGAGGRTDTQYF. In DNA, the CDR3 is TGTGCCAGCAGCGTAGGGGGAGCGGGAGGCCGCACAGATACGCAGTATTTT.